This T cell receptor beta chain was identified in a study of naive and memory T cell subsets. Two oligonucleotides, mixed equimolar, formed the beta constant-region primer covering TRBC1 and TRBC2. Via MiXCR, TCRdb re-called the UMI-ligation and nested PCR reads, giving one row per CDR3 protein. Here the sample spans roughly 140,000 distinct CDR3 sequences, about a sixth being singletons. Germline trimming cut 7 bases from V and 7 bases from J; bases unmatched to any gene: 10. In germline, CDR1 is KGHDR, CDR2 SFDVKD. The CDR3 is 15 amino acids. This sequence was found in a human donor in good health. This chain links TRBV24-1 with TRBJ2-1, with 9 bases aligning to TRBD1. Sequencing was carried out using naive CD4+ T cells from blood. The CDR3 spells CATSPPGQGVNEQFF. CDR3 nucleotide sequence: TGTGCCACCAGCCCACCGGGACAGGGTGTAAATGAGCAGTTCTTC.